Below are 14 T cell receptor beta chains sequenced from a single sample in a study of T cells in Graves' hyperthyroidism and ophthalmopathy. The TCR beta CDR3 regions underwent amplification using RNA transcripts as the source. The HTBI primer set drove a first-round RT-PCR of the TCR CDR3. TCRdb fed the multiplex PCR reads into MiXCR, producing one record per CDR3 protein. This table holds about half a million distinct CDR3 sequences, around a fifth found once. Sequenced: blood. These receptor sequences come from a woman aged 70-85 years with Graves' ophthalmopathy.

This clonotype showed up many times. The chain uses TRBV2 and TRBJ1-5, with 9 positions matching TRBD1. The V gene end was trimmed by 5 bases and the J gene end by 1 base; junction bases not matched to a gene: 6. The germline V gene encodes CDR1 SNHLY and CDR2 FYNNEI. This CDR3 has 16 residues. As DNA, the CDR3 is TGTGCCAGCAGTTCCGGGACAGGGCAAAGCAATCAGCCCCAGCATTTT. Translating gives CASSSGTGQSNQPQHF.

This clonotype was detected many times. The V call is TRBV20-1, the J call TRBJ1-1; no reliable D call. The germline V gene has CDR1 DFQATT and CDR2 SNEGSKA (reference sequence). The CDR3 extends over 12 amino acids. The V end was cut by 6 bases, the J end by 11 bases, with 19 bases between. CDR3 sequence reads: CSAGEIGFGAFF. Written as DNA, the CDR3 is TGCAGTGCCGGAGAGATAGGGTTTGGTGCTTTCTTT.

This clonotype appeared a few times. The rearrangement links TRBV6-1 to TRBJ2-4, with 9 bases matching TRBD1. CDR3 length: 15 amino acids. V dropped 8 bases and J dropped 8; count of bases not matched to a gene: 13. Germline V CDR1 and CDR2: MNHNS, SASEGT. The CDR3 DNA reads TGTGCCAGCCGGGGGCGGGGACAGGGTACGGACATTCAGTACTTC. Its translation is CASRGRGQGTDIQYF.

This CDR3 reads CASSIQSYNQPQHF. CDR3 sequence (DNA): TGTGCCAGCAGTATCCAATCTTACAATCAGCCCCAGCATTTT. V is TRBV28 and J is TRBJ1-5, with no clear D. V shed 5 bases and J shed 3 bases, with 11 bases lying between them. Germline V gene lookup returns CDR1 MDHEN and CDR2 SYDVKM. This CDR3 is built from 14 residues.

This clonotype has more than one count but fewer than ten. CDR3 loop: CSALGGAYNEQFF. Written as DNA, the CDR3 is TGCAGTGCCCTAGGCGGAGCGTACAATGAGCAGTTCTTC. This chain uses TRBV20-1 with TRBJ2-1; D gene uncertain. The germline V gene encodes CDR1 DFQATT and CDR2 SNEGSKA (reference sequence). This CDR3 spans 13 amino acids. V lost 6 bases, J lost 4 bases, and 13 bases lay in between.

In this sample, this clonotype turned up a few times. The chain combines TRBV28 with TRBJ1-2; TRBD1 matches at 9 bases. Germline-derived CDR1 and CDR2 are MDHEN and SYDVKM. J lost 7 bases, V lost 2 bases, and 5 bases had no gene match. This CDR3 is built from 14 residues. Here the CDR3 DNA reads TGTGCCAGCAGTTTAATAGGGACAGGGCTTGGCTACACCTTC. It codes for CASSLIGTGLGYTF.

This clonotype came up a few times. This chain links TRBV18 with TRBJ2-2, with 7 positions matching TRBD1. V lost 3 bases, J lost 5 bases, and 6 bases stayed unmatched. The CDR3 extends over 15 amino acids. Germline V lookup: CDR1 KGHSH, CDR2 LQKENI. The CDR3 spells CASSPGDSQTGELFF. CDR3 coding DNA: TGTGCCAGCTCACCCGGGGACAGCCAGACCGGGGAGCTGTTTTTT.

This chain joins TRBV7-9 and TRBJ1-1, with D unresolved. Per germline, CDR1 SEHNR and CDR2 FQNEAQ (reference sequence). The CDR3 sequence is 12 residues long. Trimming took off 5 bases at V and 8 bases at J, with 12 bases between the two ends. CDR3 DNA sequence: TGTGCCAGCAGCATGCCGGCTCCCGAAGCTTTCTTT. Its protein is CASSMPAPEAFF.

The J gene is TRBJ2-5, the V gene TRBV18; D uncertain. The germline gives CDR1 KGHSH, CDR2 LQKENI. The length of the CDR3 is 11 residues. Trimming stripped 2 bases from V and 5 bases from J, with 3 bases between. CDR3 amino acids: CASSPTETQYF. The CDR3 DNA reads as TGTGCCAGCTCACCAACGGAGACCCAGTACTTC.

This chain links TRBV7-9 with TRBJ2-7; possible D gene TRBD1, 5 bases. The CDR3 is 14 amino acids. V lost 1 base and J lost 7, with 14 bases in between. Germline loops: CDR1 SEHNR, CDR2 FQNEAQ (reference sequence). CDR3 amino acids: CASSLGPPTGEQYF. CDR3 bases: TGTGCCAGCAGCTTAGGGCCTCCAACAGGAGAGCAGTACTTC.

This clonotype was found a few times. J is TRBJ2-7 and V is TRBV4-1, with D possibly being TRBD2 (5 bases). CDR1 and CDR2 from the germline V gene are MGHRA and YSYEKL. This CDR3 has 14 amino acids. The germline V and J ends were trimmed by 1 base and 3 bases, with 10 bases remaining between them. CDR3 residues: CASSQAGENYEQYF. The DNA of the CDR3 is TGCGCCAGCAGCCAAGCCGGGGAAAACTACGAGCAGTACTTC.

Here the CDR3 reads CASSPSRTANTIYF. The CDR3, as DNA: TGTGCCAGCAGCCCGAGCCGGACAGCCAACACCATATATTTT. The genes are TRBV11-2 and TRBJ1-3; D may be TRBD1 (6 bases). V was cut by 5 bases and J by 7 bases, with 15 bases left in between. CDR1 and CDR2 from the germline V gene are SGHAT and FQNNGV. The CDR3 is made up of 14 amino acids.

V usage is TRBV5-1 and J usage is TRBJ2-3; D is uncertain. This CDR3 comprises 14 residues. Trimming took 3 bases from V and 1 from J, leaving 9 bases between them. Germline CDR1 reads SGHRS; CDR2 reads YFSETQ. The CDR3 region has the DNA TGCGCCAGCAGCTGGCAGGACGGCACAGATACGCAGTATTTT. Its protein product is CASSWQDGTDTQYF.

J is TRBJ1-3 and V is TRBV2, with no clear D. The ends were cut back, 10 bases at V and 0 bases at J, with 19 bases in the middle. CDR3 length: 16 residues. The germline CDR1 and CDR2 sequences are SNHLY and FYNNEI. The CDR3 is CATNKERVTSGNTIYF. In nucleotides, the CDR3 is TGTGCCACCAATAAGGAAAGGGTAACCTCTGGAAACACCATATATTTT.